This T cell receptor beta chain was found in a study of T cell responses to AZD1222 COVID-19 vaccine (dated by TCRdb to about 2021). Looking at the study overall: TCR sequencing covered fewer than 250 trial participants: some 210 given two doses of AZD1222 and 26 given two doses of MenACWY control vaccine. Trial participants were enrolled by age into subgroups of 18-55, 56-69 and 70-plus years, and 148, 28 and 57 TCR-sequenced participants, respectively, were included in these subgroups. Results and caveats for the whole study, not just this receptor: The 56-69-year group was small, and its depth increase did not reach significance, likely because of low power. Because no day 14 peak-response samples were available, the repertoires could be characterized only after the peak T cell response. After two AZD1222 doses, spike-specific TCR breadth and depth were significantly higher than at day 0 and than in MenACWY recipients. Conclusions about previously exposed vaccinees were limited because only a handful of AZD1222 recipients were SARS-CoV-2 seropositive at baseline. Participants were mostly white British, with more females than males. The authors suggested clonal diversity may have been underestimated. Nearly half of unique spike-specific TCRs reportedly recognized epitopes outside regions mutated in the B.1.351 and B.1.1.7 variants. The vaccine-associated CD4 TCRs covered the entire spike protein, and the dominant responses fell in regions 160-218 and 743-854.

The germline V gene specifies SGHRS as CDR1 and YFSETQ as CDR2. V gives up 3 bases and J gives up 0 bases, and the segment between their germline ends measures 9 bases. The CDR3 numbers 15 residues from cysteine through phenylalanine. Of the read, only the CDR3 DNA is kept; its 45 bases are in frame from base 1. Only one count was recorded for this clone. The antigen this receptor binds is unknown. No much larger clone is present one base from it, and per-base qualities are unavailable. According to the study, the label for this sample's time point signals: about 28 days (+/-7) after the second vaccine dose. AZD1222 recipients with second doses at about 4 weeks or about 12 weeks were pooled, because spike-specific TCR depth and breadth did not differ between schedules. Samples from vaccinated people were obtained from the UK trials COV001 and COV002, which included a single-blind randomized controlled phase 2/3 trial of AZD1222 (ChAdOx1 nCoV-19) in healthy adults. For TCRbeta chain sequencing, PBMC samples were collected from trial participants at day 0 and at day 28 after the second dose.

The CDR3 regions of human TCRbeta chains were subjected to immunosequencing. Processing in the source paper ran as follows. TCRs in the repertoires were matched against a reference library of SARS-CoV-2-specific TCRs that had been generated with the MIRA antigen-specificity platform. Breadth meant the fraction of unique TCRs that were SARS-CoV-2-associated, whereas depth meant the fraction of total T cells that were SARS-CoV-2-associated. Using the MIRA data, every spike-specific TCR was mapped to the spike region that the TCR reacted to and assigned to either a CD4 or a CD8 class. Log10-transformed breadth and depth values were compared by one-way ANOVA with Sidak's multiple comparisons tests. This is the immuneACCESS table as TCRdb keeps it, with only in-frame sequences that have V and J called. A part of the clones is gone; compared with another copy, unresolved V genes explain less than half, and the rest is unexplained. Clone size and V and J calls were adopted from that table, with D and trimming inferred from the DNA. This sample comprises fewer than 95,000 clones, approximately 90% of them detected only once. The ten largest make up approximately 5.1% of the sample.

The source was peripheral blood, collected 28 days after the second AZD1222 dose. The chain is encoded by TRBV5-1 joined to TRBJ1-4; matching of 6 bases hints at TRBD1 as the D gene. The sequence was collected from an adult who received the AZD1222 COVID-19 vaccine. Here the CDR3 is given as CASSSRGATNEKLFF. The bases are TGCGCCAGCAGCTCCAGGGGAGCAACTAATGAAAAACTGTTTTTT.